The entry below describes one T cell receptor beta chain. What this receptor recognizes is not known. The record has no base qualities; no much larger clone is one base away. This specimen comes from a study of blood T cell repertoires in COVID-19 (dated by TCRdb to 2020 to 2021). Regarding the study in general: Samples from collaborators originated in the United States, Italy and Spain and spanned both the acute and convalescent phases of COVID-19. The material from the prospective study consisted of cDNA or gDNA derived from T cells, B-cell-depleted T cells, or PBMCs. The dataset comprised deeply sampled blood TCRbeta repertoires from subjects exposed to, actively infected with, or recovered from COVID-19. The repertoires were made available in a free public database intended to serve as a resource for research on the immune response to SARS-CoV-2. Samples were obtained from the ongoing ImmuneRACE study (first 160 participants) and from 1,254 subjects provided by 6 global collaborators. A de-identified subject ID, COVID-19 status, age in years and sex were almost always included in the sample metadata. Where available, HLA class I and class II types were taken from metadata supplied by the sample provider and were not determined by assay-based typing.

On the study overall, not on this receptor specifically: Clinical and demographic metadata were provided uncurated, with the amount varying by source and participant.

Participants in the prospective study were enrolled through a virtual design, were aged roughly 18 to 100 years, and lived in about 25 United States geographic areas. In the prospective study, cohorts were assigned on the basis of participant-reported clinical history obtained from a screening survey and a study questionnaire. For ImmuneRACE Cohort 3, a participant was defined as recovered based on two consecutive negative NP/OP PCR tests, clearance by a healthcare professional, or resolution of symptoms. Mobile phlebotomists in the prospective study collected whole blood, serum and a nasopharyngeal or oropharyngeal swab from every participant. Over an approximately 2-month period, participants in the prospective study had the option of providing additional blood draws and questionnaires. Before DNA extraction, prospective study blood samples were shipped either frozen or at room temperature. The germline V gene yields SGHTA for CDR1 and FQGNSA for CDR2. Reading from cysteine to phenylalanine, the CDR3 counts 15 amino acids. The CDR3 DNA has 45 bases and is translated from base 1. The junction shows trimming of 1 base on V and 2 bases on J, plus 9 bases between the germline ends.

The immunoSEQ Assay, a bias-controlled multiplex PCR, was used to amplify TCRbeta CDR3 regions from genomic DNA. As for the original processing: Nucleated cell counts per sample were estimated from amplification of reference gene primers within the assay. To quantify the absolute abundance of each unique TCRbeta CDR3 rearrangement, sequence reads were collapsed and filtered. For each sample, productive Simpson clonality was calculated as the square root of Simpson's diversity index over productive rearrangements. TCRdb took this table from immuneACCESS and kept in-frame rearrangements with V and J called. Such tables lack part of the clones; where checked against another copy, unresolved V genes explain under half of the gap, and the rest is unexplained. The V and J calls and clone size were taken over from that table, and D and trimming were inferred from the DNA. This sample is represented by 360,000 or so clones; under 85% of them were singletons. The top ten clones comprise 5% to 6% of the sample.

The receptor comes from a woman between 50 and 59 years old who had recovered from COVID-19. The chain is assembled from TRBV7-2 and TRBJ1-3; the D gene cannot be resolved reliably. Sequencing was done on a sample of PBMCs or T cells enriched from blood (not recorded which). The bases are TGTGCCAGCAGCTTAGGAGGAGGGACTGGAAACACCATATATTTT. Its product reads: CASSLGGGTGNTIYF.